The 14 T cell receptor beta chains given below trace back to one sample, sequenced in a study of blood T cells in healthy people across ages. Next came a second PCR, run for about 7 to 12 cycles, which used a sample-barcoded 5' primer along with a J-beta primer mix. TCRdb reprocessed the 5' RACE reads with MiXCR, giving one entry per CDR3 protein. Counted here are 1.8 million or so distinct CDR3 sequences, roughly 43% occurring once; the ten biggest clones make up under 25%. Sequencing input: blood. These receptors were obtained from a human donor in good health.

Details on this clonotype: At one of its ends the junction is not consistent with the germline gene, which may arise from a read error. J is TRBJ2-7 and V is TRBV7-2; D remains unclear. The end of the DNA is better explained by TRBJ2-5, so the J call may be wrong. This CDR3 has 11 residues. Germline V lookup: CDR1 SGHTA, CDR2 FQGNSA. CDR3 nucleotide sequence: TGTGCCTGCAGCTTCGGAGAGACCCAGTACTTC. Translated: CACSFGETQYF.

The J gene is TRBJ2-5, the V gene TRBV5-1; TRBD2 matches 9 bases. The germline V gene has CDR1 SGHRS and CDR2 YFSETQ. The V gene end was trimmed by 4 bases and the J gene end by 5 bases; junction bases not matched to a gene: 6. This CDR3 has 14 amino acids. CDR3 residues: CASSGAGTSETQYF. The CDR3 DNA reads TGCGCCAGCAGCGGGGCCGGGACTAGCGAGACCCAGTACTTC.

About this clonotype: The junction differs from germline at one of its ends, possibly a read error. The chain recombines TRBV6-6 with TRBJ1-2; D is ambiguous. The CDR3 spans 14 residues. Germline CDR1 and CDR2: MNHNY and SVGAGI (reference sequence). CDR3 amino acids: CASSYRPGDYGYTF. DNA for the CDR3: TGTGCCAGCAGTTATCGTCCAGGCGACTACGGCTACACCTTC.

The CDR3 sequence: CASSLLPGQGEDEQFF. Written as DNA, the CDR3 is TGTGCCAGCAGTTTACTCCCGGGACAGGGGGAAGATGAGCAGTTCTTC. The chain is built from TRBV6-2 or TRBV6-3 and TRBJ2-1; 11 bases fit TRBD1. The length of the CDR3 is 16 residues. Per the germline V gene, CDR1 is MNHEY and CDR2 is SVGEGT. Losses at the gene ends were 4 bases for V and 8 bases for J; bases not matched to a gene: 10.

The V call is TRBV28, the J call TRBJ2-3, with 7 bases that match TRBD1. V was clipped by 6 bases and J by 0 bases; unmatched bases: 9. Germline V lookup: CDR1 MDHEN, CDR2 SYDVKM. This CDR3 comprises 16 residues. The CDR3 DNA reads as TGTGCCAGCAGCCTCCGGGACAGCGAAAGCACAGATACGCAGTATTTT. Its translation: CASSLRDSESTDTQYF.

The gene calls are TRBV4-3 and TRBJ2-7, with 13 bases identical to TRBD2. The germline CDR1 and CDR2 sequences are LGHNA and YSLEER. J was trimmed by 5 bases and V by 1 base; bases with no gene match: 11. The CDR3 sequence is 18 residues long. Here the CDR3 reads CASSQALIGTSGENEQYF. The CDR3 DNA reads TGCGCCAGCAGCCAAGCTCTAATCGGGACTAGCGGGGAGAACGAGCAGTACTTC.

The rearrangement links TRBV29-1 to TRBJ2-1, with 7 positions matching TRBD1. CDR3 size: 14 residues. Germline loops: CDR1 SQVTM, CDR2 ANQGSEA. V lost 6 bases to trimming and J lost 3 bases; unmatched junction nucleotides: 8. Here the CDR3 DNA reads TGCAGCGTCTATGACAGGGTGGGCTACAATGAGCAGTTCTTC. Its translation: CSVYDRVGYNEQFF.

This sequence joins TRBV4-1 and TRBJ1-2; 7 bases are shared with TRBD1. V gave up 6 bases and J gave up 8 bases; unmatched junction bases: 21. The CDR3 contains 17 residues. CDR1 and CDR2 (germline): MGHRA, YSYEKL. In DNA form, the CDR3 reads TGCGCCAGCAGTTGGACCGGGACAGAGTTAGAGATGTACGGCTACACCTTC. This encodes CASSWTGTELEMYGYTF.

The chain uses TRBV6-5 and TRBJ1-2, with a possible D match to TRBD1 (6 bases). Germline values: CDR1 MNHEY, CDR2 SVGAGI. With 10 bases removed from V and 5 bases from J, the gap between germline ends came to 14 bases. The length of the CDR3 is 12 residues. This chain's CDR3 is CAISRGAYGYTF. CDR3 in DNA: TGTGCCATCTCCCGGGGGGCGTATGGCTACACCTTC.

This clonotype was seen only a few times. The V gene is TRBV12-3 or TRBV12-4, the J gene TRBJ2-7; the D gene is possibly TRBD1 (6 bases). This CDR3 contains 13 residues. V was shortened by 6 bases and J by 3 bases, with 12 bases between the two germline ends. CDR3 sequence reads: CASSRGQRYEQYF. CDR3 bases: TGTGCCAGCAGCCGCGGACAGCGCTACGAGCAGTACTTC.

The chain couples TRBV20-1 to TRBJ1-4; a possible D gene is TRBD1 (6 bases). V was pared by 6 bases and J by 2 bases, with 19 bases between. Germline loops: CDR1 DFQATT, CDR2 SNEGSKA (reference sequence). CDR3 length: 16 amino acids. CDR3 amino acids: CSAQEGGLSTNEKLFF. The CDR3 coding sequence is TGCAGTGCCCAAGAGGGGGGTCTGAGCACTAATGAAAAACTGTTTTTT.

The DNA for the CDR3 is TGTGCCAGCAGCTTAGCGATTCGAGGACAGCCCCAGCATTTT. Its translation is CASSLAIRGQPQHF. The chain links TRBV7-2 to TRBJ1-5; unclear D gene. This CDR3 comprises 14 residues. Trimming left V 0 bases short and J 7 bases short, with 10 bases between. Germline values: CDR1 SGHTA, CDR2 FQGNSA.

The chain recombines TRBV7-2 with TRBJ2-5, with D possibly TRBD2 on 5 matching bases. Per the germline V gene, CDR1 is SGHTA and CDR2 is FQGNSA. Trimming removed 1 base at V and 4 bases at J, with 13 bases between. The length of the CDR3 is 15 residues. CDR3 protein: CASSLGQQRVETQYF. CDR3 coding DNA: TGTGCCAGCAGCTTAGGACAACAGAGGGTAGAGACCCAGTACTTC.

This clonotype was detected a few times. This chain uses TRBV2 with TRBJ1-4; 7 bases map to TRBD1. The CDR3 is 15 residues long. J gave up 5 bases and V 5 bases, and 8 bases lay outside the gene matches. Germline CDR1 SNHLY, CDR2 FYNNEI. In DNA form, the CDR3 reads TGTGCCAGCAGTCCCGGACAGGTTCCGAATGAAAAACTGTTTTTT. This gives the protein CASSPGQVPNEKLFF.